A single sample gave rise to the 5 T cell receptor beta chains below, sequenced in a study of blood T cell repertoires in COVID-19 (dated by TCRdb to 2018 to 2021). The protocol used for the library was the immunoSEQ multiplex PCR assay. TCRdb mirrors the immuneACCESS table, restricted to in-frame sequences. Some clones are absent from its copies; in checked studies, under half trace to an unresolved V gene, and the reason for the others is unknown. Present in this sample are 200,000 to 250,000 clones, 84% of which were seen just once. The ten biggest clones cover 15% to 20% of the sample. The sample taken for sequencing was peripheral blood. The source is a man under 40 with active or convalescent COVID-19.

This chain uses TRBV7-9 with TRBJ1-4; TRBD1 agrees at 7 bases. The CDR3 consists of 13 residues. V trimming: 8 bases; J trimming: 8 bases; junction bases outside the gene matches: 8. Per the germline V gene, CDR1 is SEHNR and CDR2 is FQNEAQ (reference sequence). The CDR3 region is CASVDRADEKLFF. In DNA form, the CDR3 reads TGTGCCAGCGTCGACAGGGCGGACGAAAAACTGTTTTTT. The full variable domain, its missing parts supplied by reference TRBV7-9 and TRBJ1-4, is DTGVSQNPRHKITKRGQNVTFRCDPISEHNRLYWYRQTLGQGPEFLTYFQNEAQLEKSRLLSDRFSAERPKGSFSTLEIQRTEQGDSAMYLCASVDRADEKLFFGSGTQLSVL.

The V gene is TRBV20-1, the J gene TRBJ2-7, with 10 bases matching TRBD1. Germline V gives CDR1 DFQATT, CDR2 SNEGSKA (reference sequence). This CDR3 is built from 10 residues. J lost 13 bases, V lost 6 bases, and 6 bases had no gene match. CDR3 in amino acids: CSAVRDRGYF. DNA of the CDR3: TGCAGTGCCGTCCGGGACAGGGGATACTTC.

V usage is TRBV11-2 and J usage is TRBJ2-5; a possible D gene is TRBD1 (5 bases). V was pared by 5 bases and J by 3 bases, with 13 bases between. CDR3 size: 14 residues. From germline, CDR1 is SGHAT and CDR2 FQNNGV. CDR3 coding DNA: TGTGCCAGCAGCCCCGCAGGGCAAAAAGAGACCCAGTACTTC. It encodes CASSPAGQKETQYF.

The chain carries TRBV21-1 and TRBJ1-3. TRBV21-1 is given as a pseudogene. The CDR3 extends over 16 amino acids. CDR3 sequence reads: CASSEVGGASGNTIYF. CDR3 bases: TGTGCCAGCAGCGAAGTGGGGGGGGCCTCTGGAAACACCATATATTTT.

The V and J genes are TRBV4-3 and TRBJ2-1, with D tentatively TRBD2 (6 bases). The CDR3 has 17 residues. The germline V and J ends were trimmed by 0 bases and 3 bases, with 15 bases remaining between them. CDR1 and CDR2 from the germline V gene are LGHNA and YSLEER. The DNA of the CDR3 is TGCGCCAGCAGCCAAGATGGCGGTAGCGGATACTACAATGAGCAGTTCTTC. Translated, it gives CASSQDGGSGYYNEQFF.